This TCR beta chain is from a study of shared clonotypes between healthy human individuals. General study findings and limits: The authors sampled blood alone, and tissue repertoires likely differ. Larger estimated richness was generally recorded for naive subsets relative to memory subsets. Few donors restricted represented genetic and exposure-history diversity.

Germline CDR1 MNHNS, CDR2 SASEGT. The V and J ends lost 5 bases and 7 bases, in that order; junction bases with no gene match: 11. The CDR3 is 15 amino acids. Worth noting for this clone: What it recognizes is unknown.

Repertoires were generated with immunoSEQ multiplex PCR, while TCRdb's copy carries only in-frame clones and drops some. The sample records about 1 million clones, approximately 70% being singletons. This clonotype originated in a young man in good health. Sequencing used memory CD4+ T cells sorted from blood. As to subset: CD45RA-negative fraction. The chain combines TRBV6-1 with TRBJ1-3; 7 nucleotides match TRBD1. For the CDR3, the DNA is TGTGCCAGCAGTCCGGGGACAGCCCGAGGTAACACCATATATTTT. Its protein is CASSPGTARGNTIYF.